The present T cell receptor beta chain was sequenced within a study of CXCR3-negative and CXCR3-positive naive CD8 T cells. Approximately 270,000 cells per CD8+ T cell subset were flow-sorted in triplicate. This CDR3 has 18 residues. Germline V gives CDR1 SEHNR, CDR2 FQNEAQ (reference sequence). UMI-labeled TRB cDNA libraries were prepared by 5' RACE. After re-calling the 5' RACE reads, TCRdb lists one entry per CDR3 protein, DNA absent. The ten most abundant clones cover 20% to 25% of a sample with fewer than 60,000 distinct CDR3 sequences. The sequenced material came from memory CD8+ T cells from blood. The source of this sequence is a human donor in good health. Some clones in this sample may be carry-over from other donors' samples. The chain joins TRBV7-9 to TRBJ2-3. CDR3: CASSLANSGSYPTDTQYF.